This T cell receptor (beta chain) emerged from a study of glioma-infiltrating T cells after dendritic cell vaccination. Across the whole study: Patients had newly diagnosed or recurrent glioblastoma and received dendritic cell vaccines.

Time point meaning: after dendritic cell vaccination, including at tumor progression/relapse. Only patients with spare fresh-frozen tumor and over two years of follow-up were included. The table came from immunoSEQ multiplex PCR; TCRdb's copy has only in-frame clones and leaves some out. In the table there are approximately 85,000 clones, 85% of which are singletons. The ends lost 6 bases at V and 4 bases at J; junction bases unmatched: 5. This CDR3 is 13 amino acids long. Germline loops: CDR1 MNHNY, CDR2 SVGAGI (reference sequence). Study-level findings and limits: The cohort had few patients with full blood and tumor sets.

With respect to this clone: Antigen specificity is unknown.

Sequencing was performed on blood, taken after dendritic cell vaccination. This clonotype was sampled from a human donor with glioblastoma. The chain carries TRBV6-6 and TRBJ2-7; TRBD1 matches 8 bases. The CDR3 sequence: CASRQQGGYEQYF. In DNA, the CDR3 is TGTGCCAGCAGACAACAGGGGGGTTACGAGCAGTACTTC.